This is a list of T cell receptor beta chains from one sample in a study of spatial heterogeneity in lung cancer. TCRdb called the 5' RACE reads again in MiXCR, with one record for every CDR3 protein. The data hold some 100,000 distinct CDR3 sequences, with approximately 4.4% observed a single time. Here the sequenced sample was lung tumor tissue, taken at surgery. Receptors were obtained from a male donor with early-stage non-small cell lung cancer. CDR3s include the opening cysteine and the closing phenylalanine or tryptophan. The D gene is left open where the match is weak. Size tells how often a clone was seen (once, few, many) or the class of an expanded clone, and some rows leave it out.

D,size,V,J,CDR3,DNA
TRBD2,many,TRBV20-1,TRBJ2-3,CSASSLAGDLFTDTQYF,TGCAGTGCTAGCTCCTTAGCGGGGGATTTATTCACAGATACGCAGTATTTT
-,many,TRBV4-2,TRBJ2-7,CASSQTDTPTYEQYF,TGTGCCAGCAGCCAAACCGATACGCCAACCTACGAGCAGTACTTC
TRBD1,many,TRBV15,TRBJ1-6,CATIRQGPQVYNSPLHF,TGTGCCACCATTAGACAGGGGCCACAAGTCTATAATTCACCCCTCCACTTT
-,many,TRBV6-1,TRBJ2-5,CASRGVETQYF,TGTGCCAGCAGGGGGGTGGAGACCCAGTACTTC
-,many,TRBV12-3/TRBV12-4,TRBJ2-1,CASSFVQPDEQFF,TGTGCCAGCAGTTTCGTCCAGCCCGATGAGCAGTTCTTC
-,-,TRBV27,TRBJ1-4,CASRHLRTAVNEKLFF,TGTGCCAGCCGACATTTAAGGACCGCTGTTAATGAAAAACTGTTTTTT
-,many,TRBV7-9,TRBJ1-6,CASSPLRGYHSPLHF,TGTGCCAGCAGCCCATTACGGGGGTATCACTCACCCCTCCACTTT
-,many,TRBV7-8,TRBJ2-3,CASSPSPLYTDTQYF,TGTGCCAGCAGCCCCTCCCCGTTGTACACAGATACGCAGTATTTT
-,many,TRBV28,TRBJ2-7,CASITRDWVGEQYF,TGTGCCAGCATCACCCGGGACTGGGTCGGCGAGCAGTACTTC
-,few,TRBV25-1,TRBJ2-5,CASSEWGSGGVLSETQYF,TGTGCCAGCAGTGAATGGGGCTCCGGGGGTGTTCTTTCGGAGACCCAGTACTTC
TRBD2,many,TRBV10-3,TRBJ2-3,CAIRTSGRTDTQYF,TGTGCCATCAGGACGAGCGGGAGGACAGATACGCAGTATTTT
-,many,TRBV20-1,TRBJ2-6,CSASIGGSGANVLTF,TGCAGTGCTAGTATTGGTGGCTCTGGGGCCAACGTCCTGACTTTC
-,many,TRBV7-6,TRBJ2-7,CASSQHESYEQYF,TGTGCCAGCAGCCAACACGAAAGCTACGAGCAGTACTTC
-,many,TRBV13,TRBJ1-1,CASSHKGVGRNTEAFF,TGTGCCAGCAGCCATAAGGGTGTCGGCCGGAACACTGAAGCTTTCTTT
-,few,TRBV9,TRBJ2-2,CASSVEARGTGELFF,TGTGCCAGCAGCGTAGAGGCCCGGGGCACCGGGGAGCTGTTTTTT
TRBD1,-,TRBV27,TRBJ2-7,CASSGRQGSYEQYF,TGTGCCAGCAGTGGGAGACAGGGGTCCTACGAGCAGTACTTC
-,many,TRBV4-2,TRBJ2-1,CASSQDNGASGLQGEQFF,TGTGCCAGCAGCCAAGATAACGGGGCTAGCGGTTTACAGGGTGAGCAGTTCTTC
-,few,TRBV5-6,TRBJ2-1,CASSLANIPGADNEQFF,TGTGCCAGCAGCTTGGCCAACATCCCGGGAGCGGACAATGAGCAGTTCTTC
-,many,TRBV10-2,TRBJ1-1,CASSVLTNTEAFF,TGCGCCAGCAGTGTCCTCACGAACACTGAAGCTTTCTTT
TRBD1,many,TRBV5-1,TRBJ1-4,CASSSITGTGGEKLFF,TGCGCCAGCAGCTCCATAACAGGAACAGGGGGTGAAAAACTGTTTTTT
-,few,TRBV10-1,TRBJ1-1,CASSVTGGEAFF,TGCGCCAGCAGTGTGACTGGAGGGGAAGCTTTCTTT
-,many,TRBV2,TRBJ2-5,CASSGTTQETQYF,TGTGCCAGCAGTGGGACAACCCAAGAGACCCAGTACTTC
-,many,TRBV6-1,TRBJ2-1,CASSVIKSNEQFF,TGTGCCAGCAGTGTAATCAAGAGCAATGAGCAGTTCTTC
TRBD1,-,TRBV6-6,TRBJ2-7,CASRWTGGEQYF,TGTGCCAGCAGATGGACAGGTGGCGAGCAGTACTTC
TRBD1,-,TRBV11-2,TRBJ2-5,CASSSGTGEETQYF,TGTGCCAGCAGTTCCGGGACAGGGGAAGAGACCCAGTACTTC
-,many,TRBV12-3/TRBV12-4,TRBJ2-5,CASSPQTTAETQYF,TGTGCCAGCAGTCCGCAGACTACGGCAGAGACCCAGTACTTC
-,-,TRBV18,TRBJ1-5,CASSPSGRGQPQHF,TGTGCCAGCTCACCAAGTGGCAGGGGACAGCCCCAGCATTTT
-,many,TRBV13,TRBJ2-1,CASSLGRGRVDEQFF,TGTGCCAGCAGCTTAGGACGGGGCCGGGTCGATGAGCAGTTCTTC
-,many,TRBV7-2,TRBJ2-5,CASSFVFPSGTQYF,TGTGCCAGCAGCTTTGTTTTCCCTTCAGGGACCCAGTACTTC
-,many,TRBV3-1,TRBJ2-3,CASSPNGGVSTDTQYF,TGTGCCAGCAGCCCCAACGGAGGGGTAAGCACAGATACGCAGTATTTT
-,-,TRBV5-1,TRBJ2-7,CASSPGRATIHYEQYF,TGCGCCAGCAGCCCCGGCAGGGCCACAATCCACTACGAGCAGTACTTC
TRBD2,many,TRBV20-1,TRBJ2-7,CSARPSGVYEQYF,TGCAGTGCTAGACCTAGCGGGGTCTACGAGCAGTACTTC
TRBD2,-,TRBV12-3/TRBV12-4,TRBJ2-5,CASSPTSGRAGETQYF,TGTGCCAGCAGCCCTACTAGCGGGAGGGCAGGAGAGACCCAGTACTTC
-,many,TRBV20-1,TRBJ1-3,CSAMAHREGNTIYF,TGCAGTGCTATGGCCCACCGAGAGGGAAACACCATATATTTT
-,many,TRBV5-5,TRBJ1-3,CASSPGTAGNTIYF,TGTGCCAGCAGCCCTGGCACAGCTGGAAACACCATATATTTT
-,many,TRBV3-1,TRBJ1-1,CASSQGVYTEAFF,TGTGCCAGCAGCCAAGGGGTTTACACTGAAGCTTTCTTT
TRBD1,many,TRBV29-1,TRBJ2-3,CSVARQGTITDTQYF,TGCAGCGTTGCCAGACAGGGTACCATCACAGATACGCAGTATTTT